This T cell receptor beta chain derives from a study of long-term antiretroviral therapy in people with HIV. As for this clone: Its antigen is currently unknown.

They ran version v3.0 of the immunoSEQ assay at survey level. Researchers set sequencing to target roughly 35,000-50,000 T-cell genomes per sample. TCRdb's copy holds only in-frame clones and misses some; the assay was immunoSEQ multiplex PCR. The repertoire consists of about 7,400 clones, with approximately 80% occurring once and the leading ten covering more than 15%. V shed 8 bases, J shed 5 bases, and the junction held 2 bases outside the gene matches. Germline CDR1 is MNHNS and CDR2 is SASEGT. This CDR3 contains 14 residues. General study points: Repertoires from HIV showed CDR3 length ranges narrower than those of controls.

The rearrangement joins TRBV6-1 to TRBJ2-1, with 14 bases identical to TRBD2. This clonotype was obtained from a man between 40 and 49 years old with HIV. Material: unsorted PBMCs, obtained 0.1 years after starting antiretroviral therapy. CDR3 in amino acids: CASGTSGGDNEQFF. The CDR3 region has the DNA TGTGCCAGCGGGACTAGCGGGGGAGACAATGAGCAGTTCTTC.